A selection of T cell receptor beta chains follows, all from one sample in a study of blood T cell repertoires in COVID-19. The protocol was immunoSEQ multiplex PCR, while the TCRdb copy is restricted to in-frame clones and leaves out a portion. The table has over 55,000 clones, roughly 85% seen once. Sequencing was performed on peripheral blood. These TCRs come from a woman aged 80 or over with acute or convalescent COVID-19. Each CDR3 is given with its conserved first and last residue. Each record gives: clone size, V gene, J gene, D gene, CDR3 protein, CDR3 DNA. The D gene is left open where the match is weak. Expanded clones are given a class, and other clones once, few, many or no size at all.

NA	TRBV5-8	TRBJ2-1	TRBD1	CASSFGGQGQNEQFF	TGTGCCAGCAGCTTCGGAGGACAGGGCCAGAATGAGCAGTTCTTC
few	TRBV6-5	TRBJ2-7	TRBD2	CASTGLAGGSYEQYF	TGTGCCAGCACCGGACTAGCGGGAGGGTCCTACGAGCAGTACTTC
once	TRBV6-1	TRBJ2-7	NA	CASSESLDSPYEQYF	TGTGCCAGCAGTGAATCTTTGGACAGCCCCTACGAGCAGTACTTC
once	TRBV28	TRBJ1-5	TRBD1	CATRNGQGMRSNQPQHF	TGTGCCACCAGAAACGGACAGGGGATGCGTAGCAATCAGCCCCAGCATTTT
NA	TRBV5-1	TRBJ1-2	TRBD1	CASSQGQTNYGYTF	TGCGCCAGCAGCCAGGGACAGACCAACTATGGCTACACCTTC
NA	TRBV5-5	TRBJ2-3	NA	CASSLPTPQSRADTQYF	TGTGCCAGCAGCTTGCCCACCCCTCAATCTCGGGCAGATACGCAGTATTTT
NA	TRBV18	TRBJ1-4	TRBD1	CASSPPQGASKLFF	TGTGCCAGCTCACCTCCCCAGGGGGCGTCAAAACTGTTTTTT
NA	TRBV5-4	TRBJ2-6	NA	CASSFAQGTGANVLTF	TGTGCCAGCAGCTTCGCTCAGGGTACTGGGGCCAACGTCCTGACTTTC
NA	TRBV19	TRBJ1-2	TRBD1	CASSTPDRGTYGYTF	TGTGCCAGTAGTACGCCGGACAGGGGAACCTATGGCTACACCTTC
once	TRBV11-2	TRBJ2-7	NA	CASSLWGEGYEQYF	TGTGCCAGCAGCTTATGGGGGGAAGGGTACGAGCAGTACTTC
NA	TRBV28	TRBJ1-2	NA	CASSLRGGYGYTF	TGTGCCAGCAGTTTAAGGGGAGGTTATGGCTACACCTTC
NA	TRBV6-1	TRBJ2-1	NA	CASSEDSSYNEQFF	TGTGCCAGCAGTGAGGACAGCTCCTACAATGAGCAGTTCTTC
few	TRBV3-1/TRBV3-2	TRBJ1-2	NA	CASSQFAGGRVNYGYTF	TGTGCCAGCAGCCAATTCGCCGGAGGACGGGTTAACTATGGCTACACCTTC
NA	TRBV5-1	TRBJ2-2	TRBD1	CASSLGTGTGELFF	TGCGCCAGCAGCTTGGGGACAGGCACCGGGGAGCTGTTTTTT
NA	TRBV7-9	TRBJ1-5	NA	CASSLAGGTNQPQHF	TGTGCCAGCAGCTTAGCAGGAGGGACTAATCAGCCCCAGCATTTT
NA	TRBV7-2	TRBJ1-5	NA	CASSFKGGDQPQHF	TGTGCCAGCAGCTTCAAAGGGGGGGATCAGCCCCAGCATTTT
NA	TRBV5-1	TRBJ2-1	NA	CASSRTVNEQFF	TGCGCCAGCAGCCGGACAGTCAATGAGCAGTTCTTC
NA	TRBV5-5	TRBJ2-7	TRBD1	CASRGQGTSYEQYF	TGTGCCAGCAGGGGACAGGGAACCTCCTACGAGCAGTACTTC
once	TRBV28	TRBJ2-7	NA	CASSRSYEQYF	TGTGCCAGCAGTCGCTCCTACGAGCAGTACTTC
few	TRBV7-6	TRBJ2-1	TRBD2	CASSTRGAGYNEQFF	TGTGCCAGCAGCACCCGTGGAGCGGGGTACAATGAGCAGTTCTTC
NA	TRBV2	TRBJ1-2	TRBD1	CASGDSVYGYTF	TGTGCCAGCGGGGACAGCGTTTATGGCTACACCTTC
NA	TRBV5-1	TRBJ1-6	NA	CASSYSSQGSPLHF	TGCGCCAGCAGCTACAGCTCGCAGGGGTCACCCCTCCACTTT
NA	TRBV9	TRBJ2-1	TRBD2	CASRLSGGAGEQFF	TGTGCCAGCAGACTTAGCGGGGGGGCTGGCGAGCAGTTCTTC
NA	TRBV21-1	TRBJ2-7	NA	CASSKPRDRDVGQYF	TGTGCCAGCAGCAAGCCCCGGGACAGGGATGTCGGGCAGTACTTC
NA	TRBV5-4	TRBJ1-1	TRBD1	CASSPRQGVNTEAFF	TGTGCCAGCAGCCCTCGACAGGGGGTGAACACTGAAGCTTTCTTT
NA	TRBV27	TRBJ1-2	NA	CASSTGSPANYGYTF	TGTGCCAGCAGTACAGGAAGCCCGGCTAACTATGGCTACACCTTC
NA	TRBV29-1	TRBJ2-3	NA	CSATRGDTQYF	TGCAGCGCCACCCGGGGGGATACGCAGTATTTT
NA	TRBV5-1	TRBJ2-1	NA	CASSHPPDILSNEQFF	TGCGCCAGCAGCCACCCTCCGGACATTCTTTCGAATGAGCAGTTCTTC
NA	TRBV5-4	TRBJ2-7	NA	CASSLGGYEQYF	TGTGCCAGCAGCTTGGGAGGCTACGAGCAGTACTTC
NA	TRBV18	TRBJ1-2	NA	CASSPDSAGYTF	TGTGCCAGCTCCCCAGACAGTGCTGGCTACACCTTC
NA	TRBV18	TRBJ1-1	TRBD1	CASSNQGDTEAFF	TGTGCCAGCTCGAATCAGGGGGATACTGAAGCTTTCTTT
NA	TRBV12-3/TRBV12-4	TRBJ1-1	NA	CASSFDRWTEAFF	TGTGCCAGCAGTTTCGACAGGTGGACTGAAGCTTTCTTT
NA	TRBV9	TRBJ2-7	TRBD2	CASSVDGGGAFRYEQYF	TGTGCCAGCAGCGTAGATGGCGGGGGGGCTTTCCGCTACGAGCAGTACTTC
NA	TRBV2	TRBJ2-2	NA	CASTGFIGRGTGELFF	TGTGCCAGCACCGGGTTCATAGGGAGAGGCACCGGGGAGCTGTTTTTT
NA	TRBV18	TRBJ1-5	NA	CASSPGGTESQHF	TGTGCCAGCTCACCAGGTGGCACAGAGTCCCAGCATTTT
once	TRBV18	TRBJ2-1	TRBD1	CASSPATGVYNEQFF	TGTGCCAGCTCACCCGCCACAGGGGTCTACAATGAGCAGTTCTTC
once	TRBV19	TRBJ2-7	TRBD1	CASSKVQGIGEQYF	TGTGCCAGTAGTAAAGTACAGGGGATAGGCGAGCAGTACTTC
once	TRBV6-4	TRBJ2-5	TRBD2	CASSDSAGGSQETQYF	TGTGCCAGCAGTGACTCGGCGGGGGGATCCCAAGAGACCCAGTACTTC
NA	TRBV21-1	TRBJ2-5	NA	CASSRFRDRESETQYF	TGTGCCAGCAGCAGATTTAGGGACAGGGAATCGGAGACCCAGTACTTC
NA	TRBV5-1	TRBJ2-3	TRBD1	CASSFTTGGATDTQYF	TGCGCCAGCAGCTTTACAACAGGGGGCGCGACAGATACGCAGTATTTT
NA	TRBV12-5	TRBJ1-2	TRBD1	CASAGQGGNYGYTF	TGTGCTAGTGCTGGACAGGGAGGTAACTATGGCTACACCTTC
NA	TRBV23-1	TRBJ2-7	TRBD1	CASSRDRGHEQYF	TGCGCCAGCAGTCGGGACAGGGGTCACGAGCAGTACTTC
NA	TRBV5-1	TRBJ1-1	NA	CASSRGESVSEAFF	TGCGCCAGCAGTCGCGGGGAGTCGGTTTCTGAAGCTTTCTTT
NA	TRBV5-4	TRBJ2-2	NA	CASSLEDIGELFF	TGTGCCAGCAGCTTGGAGGACATCGGGGAGCTGTTTTTT
NA	TRBV7-2	TRBJ2-7	TRBD2	CASSLAATTAGFSYEQYF	TGTGCCAGCAGCTTAGCTGCCACCACAGCGGGATTTTCCTACGAGCAGTACTTC
NA	TRBV11-2	TRBJ1-1	NA	CASSTGTEAFF	TGTGCCAGTTCAACGGGGACTGAAGCTTTCTTT
NA	TRBV10-2	TRBJ2-3	TRBD2	CASSFQRESDTQYF	TGCGCCAGCAGCTTCCAGCGGGAATCAGATACGCAGTATTTT
NA	TRBV11-2	TRBJ1-1	TRBD1	CASRGQGNTEAFF	TGTGCCAGCAGGGGACAGGGGAACACTGAAGCTTTCTTT
NA	TRBV4-1	TRBJ2-7	TRBD2	CASSQDLSGGAYEQYF	TGCGCCAGCAGCCAAGATTTGAGCGGGGGCGCCTACGAGCAGTACTTC
NA	TRBV27	TRBJ1-1	NA	CASSLTGKNTEAFF	TGTGCCAGCAGTTTAACAGGGAAAAACACTGAAGCTTTCTTT
NA	TRBV7-2	TRBJ2-7	NA	CASSLVSRKNSEQYF	TGTGCCAGCAGCTTAGTTTCCAGGAAGAATTCCGAGCAGTACTTC
NA	TRBV12-2	TRBJ1-1	NA	CASRLSWLPRKEPEPWAFF	TGTGCAAGTCGCTTAAGCTGGCTTCCCCGTAAGGAGCCAGAGCCGTGGGCTTTCTTT
NA	TRBV20-1	TRBJ1-5	NA	CSASLRGSNQPQHF	TGCAGTGCTAGTCTTCGGGGAAGCAATCAGCCCCAGCATTTT
NA	TRBV28	TRBJ1-2	NA	CASSLTQRYGYTF	TGTGCCAGCAGTCTCACACAAAGATATGGCTACACCTTC
NA	TRBV27	TRBJ2-2	NA	CASRRQDLTGELFF	TGTGCCAGCAGGCGACAGGACCTCACCGGGGAGCTGTTTTTT